The rows below give T cell receptor beta chains drawn from one sample of a study of read filtering for tumor transcriptome and immune sequencing. TCRdb re-called the reads with MiXCR, one entry per CDR3 protein. The table records 130,000 or so distinct CDR3 sequences, around 14% of them present only once. Sequencing input: a population of CD138-negative cells sorted from bone marrow. The receptors here all came from a donor at least 40 years old with multiple myeloma. The CDR3 runs from the conserved cysteine through the conserved F or W. A D gene is named only where the DNA matches it firmly. Only part of the rows carry a size: once, few, many, or a class if the clone is expanded.

cdr3_aa: CASSRTSGRYEQYF
cdr3_nt: TGTGCCAGCAGCAGGACTAGCGGGAGATACGAGCAGTACTTC
d_call: TRBD2
v_call: TRBV5-4
clone_size: many
j_call: TRBJ2-7

cdr3_aa: CSARDQPGGNPFNSPLHF
cdr3_nt: TGCAGTGCTAGAGATCAGCCAGGGGGGAATCCTTTTAATTCACCCCTCCACTTT
d_call: TRBD1
v_call: TRBV20-1
clone_size: many
j_call: TRBJ1-6

cdr3_aa: CAISESISGRASYNEQFF
cdr3_nt: TGTGCCATCAGTGAGTCAATTAGCGGGAGGGCCTCCTACAATGAGCAGTTCTTC
d_call: TRBD2
v_call: TRBV10-3
clone_size: many
j_call: TRBJ2-1

cdr3_aa: CAISESSRAGQETQYF
cdr3_nt: TGTGCCATCAGTGAGTCGTCGAGGGCTGGCCAAGAGACCCAGTACTTC
d_call: -
v_call: TRBV10-3
clone_size: many
j_call: TRBJ2-5

cdr3_aa: CASSFFRTDTQYF
cdr3_nt: TGTGCCAGCAGCTTCTTCCGTACAGATACGCAGTATTTT
d_call: -
v_call: TRBV7-3
clone_size: -
j_call: TRBJ2-3

cdr3_aa: CASSLNGNTFNTGELFF
cdr3_nt: TGTGCCAGCAGCCTGAATGGAAATACCTTCAACACCGGGGAGCTGTTTTTT
d_call: -
v_call: TRBV5-5
clone_size: many
j_call: TRBJ2-2

cdr3_aa: CSVEGQLETQYF
cdr3_nt: TGCAGCGTTGAAGGACAGTTGGAGACCCAGTACTTC
d_call: -
v_call: TRBV29-1
clone_size: many
j_call: TRBJ2-5

cdr3_aa: CASLRGEGTEAFF
cdr3_nt: TGTGCCAGCCTCCGCGGGGAGGGCACTGAAGCTTTCTTT
d_call: -
v_call: TRBV25-1
clone_size: many
j_call: TRBJ1-1

cdr3_aa: CASRPTSGRSDEQFF
cdr3_nt: TGTGCCAGTCGGCCGACTAGCGGGAGAAGCGATGAGCAGTTCTTC
d_call: TRBD2
v_call: TRBV19
clone_size: many
j_call: TRBJ2-1

cdr3_aa: CASSLEGGLGEQYF
cdr3_nt: TGTGCCAGCAGCTTAGAAGGAGGTTTGGGCGAGCAGTACTTC
d_call: -
v_call: TRBV7-9
clone_size: many
j_call: TRBJ2-7

cdr3_aa: CSVAIAGGVNEQFF
cdr3_nt: TGCAGCGTCGCGATAGCGGGAGGAGTGAATGAGCAGTTCTTC
d_call: TRBD2
v_call: TRBV29-1
clone_size: many
j_call: TRBJ2-1

cdr3_aa: CSVDRAAYNEQFF
cdr3_nt: TGCAGCGTTGATCGGGCAGCCTACAATGAGCAGTTCTTC
d_call: -
v_call: TRBV29-1
clone_size: many
j_call: TRBJ2-1

cdr3_aa: CASSKTGRAMNTEAFF
cdr3_nt: TGTGCCAGCTCGAAGACGGGCAGAGCCATGAACACTGAAGCTTTCTTT
d_call: -
v_call: TRBV6-1
clone_size: many
j_call: TRBJ1-1

cdr3_aa: CASSHRSNTEAFF
cdr3_nt: TGCGCCAGCAGCCACAGGTCGAACACTGAAGCTTTCTTT
d_call: -
v_call: TRBV4-1
clone_size: many
j_call: TRBJ1-1

cdr3_aa: CASSRLLRSSEAFF
cdr3_nt: TGTGCCAGCAGCAGACTCCTCCGTAGCTCTGAAGCTTTCTTT
d_call: -
v_call: TRBV7-2
clone_size: many
j_call: TRBJ1-1

cdr3_aa: CSATRTSGFGELFF
cdr3_nt: TGCAGTGCAACTCGGACTAGCGGGTTCGGGGAGCTGTTTTTT
d_call: TRBD2
v_call: TRBV20-1
clone_size: many
j_call: TRBJ2-2

cdr3_aa: CAGSLLAGGPYNEQFF
cdr3_nt: TGTGCCGGCAGCTTACTTGCGGGAGGCCCCTACAATGAGCAGTTCTTC
d_call: TRBD2
v_call: TRBV7-3
clone_size: -
j_call: TRBJ2-1

cdr3_aa: CSAIWGSDTQYF
cdr3_nt: TGCAGTGCTATATGGGGGAGCGATACGCAGTATTTT
d_call: -
v_call: TRBV20-1
clone_size: many
j_call: TRBJ2-3

cdr3_aa: CASSSLGSMNTEAFF
cdr3_nt: TGTGCCAGCAGTTCCCTGGGCAGCATGAACACTGAAGCTTTCTTT
d_call: -
v_call: TRBV12-3/TRBV12-4
clone_size: -
j_call: TRBJ1-1

cdr3_aa: CASSYSMAGVSTDTQYF
cdr3_nt: TGTGCCAGCAGTTACTCGATGGCGGGAGTTAGCACAGATACGCAGTATTTT
d_call: TRBD2
v_call: TRBV6-5
clone_size: many
j_call: TRBJ2-3

cdr3_aa: CASSSNSGHAVYGYTF
cdr3_nt: TGTGCCAGCAGCTCAAATTCGGGACACGCGGTCTATGGCTACACCTTC
d_call: -
v_call: TRBV7-8
clone_size: many
j_call: TRBJ1-2

cdr3_aa: CASGWTSGSYNEQFF
cdr3_nt: TGTGCCAGCGGGTGGACTAGCGGATCCTACAATGAGCAGTTCTTC
d_call: TRBD2
v_call: TRBV27
clone_size: many
j_call: TRBJ2-1

cdr3_aa: CATSGLEETQYF
cdr3_nt: TGTGCCACCAGTGGACTAGAAGAGACCCAGTACTTC
d_call: -
v_call: TRBV24-1
clone_size: few
j_call: TRBJ2-5

cdr3_aa: CASSGGTGGQPQHF
cdr3_nt: TGTGCCAGCAGCGGAGGGACAGGGGGTCAGCCCCAGCATTTT
d_call: TRBD1
v_call: TRBV7-8
clone_size: many
j_call: TRBJ1-5

cdr3_aa: CASSDSRTGTGELFF
cdr3_nt: TGCGCCAGCAGTGACTCCAGAACGGGCACCGGGGAGCTGTTTTTT
d_call: -
v_call: TRBV10-2
clone_size: many
j_call: TRBJ2-2

cdr3_aa: CASSLRTSGFSSSTDTQYF
cdr3_nt: TGCGCCAGCAGTCTACGGACTAGCGGCTTTTCATCTAGCACAGATACGCAGTATTTT
d_call: TRBD2
v_call: TRBV23-1
clone_size: many
j_call: TRBJ2-3

cdr3_aa: CASSPNSPDTQYF
cdr3_nt: TGTGCCAGCTCACCAAACAGCCCCGATACGCAGTATTTT
d_call: -
v_call: TRBV18
clone_size: many
j_call: TRBJ2-3

cdr3_aa: CSVVWTGAYEQYF
cdr3_nt: TGCAGCGTTGTTTGGACAGGAGCCTACGAGCAGTACTTC
d_call: TRBD1
v_call: TRBV29-1
clone_size: -
j_call: TRBJ2-7

cdr3_aa: CASKGQGSNEKLFF
cdr3_nt: TGTGCCAGTAAAGGTCAGGGCTCTAATGAAAAACTGTTTTTT
d_call: -
v_call: TRBV19
clone_size: -
j_call: TRBJ1-4

cdr3_aa: CASGYRDSSYNEQFF
cdr3_nt: TGTGCTAGTGGTTACCGGGACAGCTCCTACAATGAGCAGTTCTTC
d_call: TRBD1
v_call: TRBV12-5
clone_size: few
j_call: TRBJ2-1

cdr3_aa: CASSGGLAGVETQYF
cdr3_nt: TGTGCCAGCAGCGGGGGACTAGCGGGAGTAGAGACCCAGTACTTC
d_call: TRBD2
v_call: TRBV7-9
clone_size: many
j_call: TRBJ2-5

cdr3_aa: CASGLAGEGNEQFF
cdr3_nt: TGTGCCAGCGGGCTAGCGGGAGAGGGCAATGAGCAGTTCTTC
d_call: TRBD2
v_call: TRBV12-3/TRBV12-4
clone_size: many
j_call: TRBJ2-1

cdr3_aa: CSVGDEGLAFKTQYF
cdr3_nt: TGCAGCGTTGGAGACGAGGGGCTAGCTTTCAAGACCCAGTACTTC
d_call: -
v_call: TRBV29-1
clone_size: many
j_call: TRBJ2-5

cdr3_aa: CATLGYLSTGELFF
cdr3_nt: TGTGCCACGCTCGGATACCTTAGTACCGGGGAGCTGTTTTTT
d_call: -
v_call: TRBV12-3/TRBV12-4
clone_size: many
j_call: TRBJ2-2

cdr3_aa: CSVPMSSGANVLTF
cdr3_nt: TGCAGCGTTCCCATGAGCTCTGGGGCCAACGTCCTGACTTTC
d_call: -
v_call: TRBV29-1
clone_size: many
j_call: TRBJ2-6

cdr3_aa: CASSLIGGGAGELFF
cdr3_nt: TGTGCCAGCAGCTTAATAGGAGGGGGAGCCGGGGAGCTGTTTTTT
d_call: -
v_call: TRBV7-3
clone_size: -
j_call: TRBJ2-2

cdr3_aa: CASSVGLAAEQYF
cdr3_nt: TGTGCCAGCAGCGTAGGGCTGGCCGCCGAGCAGTACTTC
d_call: -
v_call: TRBV9
clone_size: many
j_call: TRBJ2-7

cdr3_aa: CASSLGPNSPLHF
cdr3_nt: TGTGCCAGCAGCTTAGGACCAAATTCACCCCTCCACTTT
d_call: -
v_call: TRBV7-9
clone_size: many
j_call: TRBJ1-6

cdr3_aa: CSAISGRGGNEQFF
cdr3_nt: TGCAGTGCTATTAGCGGGAGGGGAGGCAATGAGCAGTTCTTC
d_call: TRBD2
v_call: TRBV20-1
clone_size: many
j_call: TRBJ2-1

cdr3_aa: CATSRDISSNQPQHF
cdr3_nt: TGTGCCACCAGCAGAGATATCAGTAGCAATCAGCCCCAGCATTTT
d_call: -
v_call: TRBV15
clone_size: many
j_call: TRBJ1-5

cdr3_aa: CASSTTGLESEKLFF
cdr3_nt: TGTGCCAGCAGCACCACAGGACTCGAATCGGAAAAACTGTTTTTT
d_call: -
v_call: TRBV12-3/TRBV12-4
clone_size: many
j_call: TRBJ1-4